This T cell receptor (beta chain) was sequenced during a study of blood T cells in healthy people across ages. Notes on the study in general: Changes in expanded clonotypes were possibly confounded, as the CMV status of donors was unknown.

A word on this clonotype: Antigen: not known.

Primers used in a second PCR of about 6 to 12 cycles were a sample-barcoded 5' primer and a J-beta primer mix. Researchers report that a template-switch adaptor with 12 random nucleotides tagged each cDNA molecule. TCRdb analysed the 5' RACE reads with MiXCR anew, one entry per CDR3 protein. The sample holds roughly 1.5 million distinct CDR3 sequences; approximately 42% are singletons and the top ten take about 3.8%. V lost 1 base, J lost 6 bases, and 14 bases lay in between. CDR1 is SGHKS, CDR2 YYEKEE, per germline (reference sequence). There are 15 residues in the CDR3. Sequenced sample: blood. The origin of this receptor is a woman under 30 in good health. The gene calls are TRBV5-5 and TRBJ2-1, with a tentative D call TRBD2 (6 bases). CDR3 sequence (DNA): TGTGCCAGCAGCTTGCGGGTAATGGGGGGCAATGAGCAGTTCTTC. Translation: CASSLRVMGGNEQFF.